These 29 T cell receptor beta chains share one sample of origin, sequenced in a study of blood T cells in healthy people across ages. The second PCR ran roughly 6 to 11 cycles with a sample-barcoded 5' primer and J-beta primers. TCRdb reprocessed the 5' RACE reads with MiXCR, giving one entry per CDR3 protein. The sample carries about 1 million distinct CDR3 sequences, about 23% recorded once. These data were also reused for a study on T cells of mothers and their children.

Specimen: blood. These receptors were taken from a girl aged 2 to 10 in good health.

The sample holds a few counts of this clonotype. V usage is TRBV3-1 and J usage is TRBJ2-5; 8 nucleotides match TRBD2. Germline assignment: CDR1 LGHDT and CDR2 YNNKEL (reference sequence). Trimming at V came to 0 bases and at J to 1 base, leaving 4 bases not matched to a gene. The CDR3 extends over 16 amino acids. In DNA, the CDR3 is TGTGCCAGCAGCCAAGATCCTAGCGGGCGCCAAGAGACCCAGTACTTC. Residues: CASSQDPSGRQETQYF.

The rearrangement joins TRBV29-1 to TRBJ2-7; TRBD1 agrees at 7 bases. The length of the CDR3 is 13 residues. Germline CDR1 SQVTM, CDR2 ANQGSEA. V gave up 4 bases and J gave up 0 bases; unmatched junction bases: 3. CDR3 region: CSVGDRPSYEQYF. The CDR3 coding sequence is TGCAGCGTTGGGGACAGACCCTCCTACGAGCAGTACTTC.

The chain joins TRBV6-1 to TRBJ2-7, with D unclear. The germline V and J ends were trimmed by 1 base and 3 bases, with 16 bases remaining between them. The CDR3 runs to 16 residues. Germline values: CDR1 MNHNS, CDR2 SASEGT. DNA of the CDR3: TGTGCCAGCAGTGAAGAGAGAATGCGAACTATCTACGAGCAGTACTTC. Protein: CASSEERMRTIYEQYF.

This clonotype was counted only a few times. V and J are TRBV29-1 and TRBJ2-5, with no clear D. The DNA matches TRBJ2-7 better at its end, which makes the J call doubtful. Germline CDR1 SQVTM, CDR2 ANQGSEA. The CDR3 covers 11 residues. The CDR3 DNA reads TGCAGCGTTGCTGAGGATTACGAGCAGTACTTC. Amino acid sequence: CSVAEDYEQYF.

Worth noting for this clonotype: One end of the junction varies from germline; a read error may be responsible. The chain has TRBV20-1 and TRBJ2-1, with 14 bases aligning to TRBD2. Per germline, CDR1 DFQATT and CDR2 SNEGSKA (reference sequence). The CDR3 extends over 15 amino acids. The CDR3 region is CSARDRLAGGTEQFF. The CDR3, as DNA: TGCAGTGCTAGAGATAGACTAGCGGGGGGGACTGAGCAGTTCTTT.

The gene calls are TRBV5-1 and TRBJ2-5; 12 bases map to TRBD1. This CDR3 is 15 amino acids long. Unmatched junction bases numbered 5, after V lost 4 bases and J lost 4 bases. Germline CDR1 is SGHRS and CDR2 is YFSETQ. CDR3 nucleotide sequence: TGCGCCAGCAGCGGGACAGGGGGCTTGGGAGAGACCCAGTACTTC. It translates to CASSGTGGLGETQYF.

This sequence joins TRBV20-1 and TRBJ1-1; 9 nucleotides match TRBD1. The CDR3 has 14 residues. V shed 3 bases, J shed 3 bases, and the junction held 5 bases outside the gene matches. Per germline, CDR1 DFQATT and CDR2 SNEGSKA (reference sequence). CDR3 coding DNA: TGCAGTGCTAGTCGAGGGGACAGGGACACTGAAGCTTTCTTT. Translated: CSASRGDRDTEAFF.

This clonotype was found many times. The chain couples TRBV15 to TRBJ1-4; TRBD1 might be the D (5 bases). V lost 0 bases and J lost 8, with 13 bases in between. CDR1 and CDR2 from the germline V gene are LNHNV and YYDKDF (reference sequence). The CDR3 length is 15 residues. The CDR3 coding sequence is TGTGCCACCAGCAGAGATGGGGCTTCGGGCGAAAAACTGTTTTTT. Its protein is CATSRDGASGEKLFF.

This clonotype was seen a few times. V is TRBV28 and J is TRBJ1-6, with a possible D match to TRBD1 (5 bases). The CDR3 totals 15 residues. Trimming took 5 bases from V and 9 from J, leaving 17 bases between them. CDR1 MDHEN and CDR2 SYDVKM come from the germline V gene. CDR3 bases: TGTGCCAGCAGTCCAACGGGCAGGGTCCGTTCACCCCTCCACTTT. Translation: CASSPTGRVRSPLHF.

This clonotype was found a few times. The V and J genes are TRBV29-1 and TRBJ2-1, with 10 bases identical to TRBD2. The trim removed 5 bases at V and 5 bases at J, leaving 9 bases unmatched. Germline CDR1 SQVTM, CDR2 ANQGSEA. CDR3 length equals 15 residues. The CDR3 DNA is TGCAGCGTTCTTAGCGGGGGGTCCTCAAACAATGAGCAGTTCTTC. It codes for CSVLSGGSSNNEQFF.

The rearrangement joins TRBV18 to TRBJ2-1, with TRBD1 identical over 8 bases. The J segment lost 7 bases and the V segment lost 7 bases, leaving 12 bases of the junction unmatched. The length of the CDR3 is 15 residues. Germline loops: CDR1 KGHSH, CDR2 LQKENI. CDR3 DNA: TGTGCCAGCTTACCCAGACAGGGGCCATATAATGAGCAGTTCTTC. This translates into CASLPRQGPYNEQFF.

The V and J genes are TRBV10-3 and TRBJ2-5, with a weak D call TRBD1 (6 bases). Germline CDR1 is ENHRY and CDR2 is SYGVKD. The CDR3 has 14 residues. V shed 4 bases and J shed 1 base, with 10 bases lying between them. The CDR3 DNA sequence: TGTGCCATCAGTGTCGACAGGAGCCAAGAGACCCAGTACTTC. Protein sequence: CAISVDRSQETQYF.

Concerning this clonotype: Sequence at one end of the junction differs from germline and may be a read error. The chain recombines TRBV4-1 with TRBJ2-7; no definite D call. In germline, CDR1 is MGHRA, CDR2 YSYEKL. This CDR3 has 16 residues. This CDR3 reads CASSQALTRAIYEQSF. In nucleotides, the CDR3 is TGCGCCAGCAGCCAAGCCCTGACTCGGGCGATCTACGAGCAGTCCTTC.

The chain carries TRBV4-1 and TRBJ2-5; 7 bases are shared with TRBD2. J was trimmed by 1 base and V by 3 bases; bases with no gene match: 5. From germline, CDR1 is MGHRA and CDR2 YSYEKL. The CDR3 covers 15 residues. The CDR3 spells CASSHGLDFQETQYF. Written as DNA, the CDR3 is TGCGCCAGCAGCCATGGACTAGATTTCCAAGAGACCCAGTACTTC.

This clonotype was seen many times. The chain links TRBV6-4 to TRBJ2-5, with 9 bases that match TRBD2. V lost 0 bases to trimming and J lost 2 bases; unmatched junction nucleotides: 1. Germline CDR1 reads MRHNA; CDR2 reads SNTAGT. The CDR3 covers 15 residues. The CDR3 region is CASSDSSGGQETQYF. CDR3 nucleotides: TGTGCCAGCAGTGACTCGAGCGGGGGGCAAGAGACCCAGTACTTC.

The CDR3 DNA follows: TGCAGTGTCCTAGCGGGAAACCACAATGAGCAGTTCTTC. Translated: CSVLAGNHNEQFF. The chain uses TRBV20-1 and TRBJ2-5; TRBD2 matches 9 bases. The better agreement between TRBJ2-1 and the DNA end casts doubt on the J call. Germline CDR1 is DFQATT and CDR2 is SNEGSKA (reference sequence). CDR3 length equals 13 residues.

This clonotype has a handful of counts. CDR3 bases: TGTGCCAGCAGCCAAGGCGTTGCCGGGGAGCTGTTTTTT. Amino acid sequence: CASSQGVAGELFF. The gene calls are TRBV4-2 and TRBJ2-2; D not resolved. Trimming cost V 1 base and J 6 bases, with 6 bases left between them. Germline values: CDR1 LGHNA, CDR2 YNFKEQ. This CDR3 has 13 residues.

The chain links TRBV7-6 to TRBJ1-5; the D is unclear. The CDR3 consists of 16 residues. Trimming stripped 1 base from V and 6 bases from J, with 16 bases between. Germline values: CDR1 SGHVS, CDR2 FNYEAQ. The CDR3 DNA reads TGTGCCAGCAGCTTAGAGAGCGGAGAAAGGAGTCAGCCCCAGCATTTT. Translation: CASSLESGERSQPQHF.

This clonotype was observed a handful of times. V gene TRBV29-1 combines with J gene TRBJ2-7; D might be TRBD1 (5 bases). V lost 0 bases and J lost 5, with 14 bases in between. Germline V gives CDR1 SQVTM, CDR2 ANQGSEA. This CDR3 has 14 residues. The CDR3 here is CSVEEGQGDDEQYF. As DNA, the CDR3 is TGCAGCGTTGAAGAGGGCCAGGGTGACGACGAGCAGTACTTC.

The sample holds a few counts of this clonotype. This chain joins TRBV29-1 and TRBJ2-5; possibly TRBD1 for D (5 bases). The closer fit of TRBJ2-7 to the DNA end suggests the J call may be wrong. This CDR3 comprises 15 residues. Germline V lookup: CDR1 SQVTM, CDR2 ANQGSEA. The CDR3 nucleotides read TGCAGCGCCCTATTCCCGGGCAGGGCTATCTACGAGCAGTACTTC. Its translation: CSALFPGRAIYEQYF.

Ten or more counts support this clonotype. V is TRBV27 and J is TRBJ1-5, with D possibly TRBD1 on 5 matching bases. CDR1 is MNHEY, CDR2 SMNVEV, per germline (reference sequence). The length of the CDR3 is 13 residues. The V end lost 3 bases, the J end lost 4 bases, and 7 bases lay between the germline ends. This CDR3 is CASSFQGNQPQHF. CDR3 DNA: TGTGCCAGCAGTTTTCAGGGTAATCAGCCCCAGCATTTT.

V and J are TRBV5-1 and TRBJ2-1; 10 nucleotides line up with TRBD2. CDR3 size: 16 residues. Trimming removed 3 bases from V and 7 bases from J; junction bases left unmatched: 10. Germline V gives CDR1 SGHRS, CDR2 YFSETQ. The DNA of the CDR3 is TGCGCCAGCAGCTCCACTAGCGGGATACGAGGGAATGAGCAGTTCTTC. It codes for CASSSTSGIRGNEQFF. Full variable domain (missing parts from reference TRBV5-1 and TRBJ2-1): KAGVTQTPRYLIKTRGQQVTLSCSPISGHRSVSWYQQTPGQGLQFLFEYFSETQRNKGNFPGRFSGRQFSNSRSEMNVSTLELGDSALYLCASSSTSGIRGNEQFFGPGTRLTVL.

V is TRBV7-9 and J is TRBJ2-2, with TRBD1 identical over 8 bases. The V and J ends lost 5 bases and 2 bases, in that order; junction bases with no gene match: 4. CDR1 and CDR2 (germline): SEHNR, FQNEAQ (reference sequence). The length of the CDR3 is 15 residues. The CDR3 is CASSIGTGNTGELFF. The CDR3 DNA reads as TGTGCCAGCAGCATTGGGACAGGAAACACCGGGGAGCTGTTTTTT.

As for this clonotype: Without the conserved terminal phenylalanine or tryptophan, this CDR3 likely stems from a read error. The chain uses TRBV5-1 and TRBJ2-1; D remains ambiguous. The CDR3 contains 14 residues. Germline CDR1 and CDR2: SGHRS and YFSETQ. With 8 bases removed from V and 0 bases from J, the gap between germline ends came to 12 bases. The CDR3, as DNA: TGCGCCAGTAACCCTGCTAACTCCTACAATGAGCAGTTCCTC. Its protein product is CASNPANSYNEQFL.

The chain uses TRBV4-2 and TRBJ2-3; unclear D gene. This CDR3 has 13 amino acids. V lost 4 bases and J 8 bases, leaving 13 bases between the germline ends. Looked up from germline, CDR1 is LGHNA and CDR2 is YNFKEQ. CDR3 in amino acids: CASSPTSAVTQYF. The CDR3 bases are TGTGCCAGCAGCCCAACGTCGGCTGTTACGCAGTATTTT.

This chain joins TRBV24-1 and TRBJ2-7; D perhaps matches TRBD1 (6 bases). Trimming removed 6 bases at V and 1 base at J, with 12 bases between. This CDR3 comprises 14 residues. The germline V gene has CDR1 KGHDR and CDR2 SFDVKD. The CDR3, as DNA: TGTGCCACCAGTCCCGGGACACTGTCCTACGAGCAGTACTTC. This translates into CATSPGTLSYEQYF.

The rearrangement joins TRBV4-1 to TRBJ2-7; weak D call: TRBD1 (7 bases). CDR3 size: 15 residues. Trimming took off 5 bases at V and 5 bases at J, with 19 bases between the two ends. The V gene's germline CDR1 is MGHRA and CDR2 YSYEKL. The CDR3 DNA reads as TGCGCCAGCAGCTACGGAGGAGGGGGCGTAGACGAGCAGTACTTC. It yields the protein CASSYGGGGVDEQYF.

This clonotype was counted between two and nine times. One end of the junction is discordant with germline, which a read error may explain. The chain combines TRBV11-2 with TRBJ1-2, with 7 bases aligning to TRBD1. CDR1 is SGHAT, CDR2 FQNNGV, per germline. The CDR3 contains 17 residues. The CDR3 DNA follows: TGCGCCAGCAGCCGTCTAAGTGAGACAGGGTCGAACTATGGCTACACCTTC. Protein: CASSRLSETGSNYGYTF.

This chain uses TRBV12-3 or TRBV12-4 with TRBJ2-4; TRBD1 matches at 8 bases. The V segment lost 2 bases and the J segment 7 bases; nucleotides outside the gene matches: 10. This CDR3 contains 16 residues. The CDR3 loop is CASSLRPGTGENIQYF. The CDR3 DNA reads TGTGCCAGCAGTTTACGACCCGGGACAGGAGAGAACATTCAGTACTTC.